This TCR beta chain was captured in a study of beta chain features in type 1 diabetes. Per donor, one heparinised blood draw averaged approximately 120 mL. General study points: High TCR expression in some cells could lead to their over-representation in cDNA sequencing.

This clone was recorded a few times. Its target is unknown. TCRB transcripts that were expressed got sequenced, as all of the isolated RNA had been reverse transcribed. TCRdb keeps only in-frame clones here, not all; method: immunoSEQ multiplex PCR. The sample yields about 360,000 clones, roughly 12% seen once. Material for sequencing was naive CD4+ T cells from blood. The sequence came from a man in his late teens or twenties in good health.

The CDR3 here is CASSPPGGVKIYEQYF. Here the CDR3 DNA reads TGTGCCAGCTCACCACCGGGAGGGGTGAAGATCTACGAGCAGTACTTC. The rearrangement uses TRBV18 and TRBJ2-7, with 7 nucleotides matching TRBD2. CDR3 length: 16 amino acids. V was pared by 0 bases and J by 3 bases, with 8 bases of the junction left unmatched. In germline, CDR1 is KGHSH, CDR2 LQKENI. Based on the CDR3 plus reference TRBV18 and TRBJ2-7, the full variable domain is NAGVMQNPRHLVRRRGQEARLRCSPMKGHSHVYWYRQLPEEGLKFMVYLQKENIIDESGMPKERFSAEFPKEGPSILRIQQVVRGDSAAYFCASSPPGGVKIYEQYFGPGTRLTVT.